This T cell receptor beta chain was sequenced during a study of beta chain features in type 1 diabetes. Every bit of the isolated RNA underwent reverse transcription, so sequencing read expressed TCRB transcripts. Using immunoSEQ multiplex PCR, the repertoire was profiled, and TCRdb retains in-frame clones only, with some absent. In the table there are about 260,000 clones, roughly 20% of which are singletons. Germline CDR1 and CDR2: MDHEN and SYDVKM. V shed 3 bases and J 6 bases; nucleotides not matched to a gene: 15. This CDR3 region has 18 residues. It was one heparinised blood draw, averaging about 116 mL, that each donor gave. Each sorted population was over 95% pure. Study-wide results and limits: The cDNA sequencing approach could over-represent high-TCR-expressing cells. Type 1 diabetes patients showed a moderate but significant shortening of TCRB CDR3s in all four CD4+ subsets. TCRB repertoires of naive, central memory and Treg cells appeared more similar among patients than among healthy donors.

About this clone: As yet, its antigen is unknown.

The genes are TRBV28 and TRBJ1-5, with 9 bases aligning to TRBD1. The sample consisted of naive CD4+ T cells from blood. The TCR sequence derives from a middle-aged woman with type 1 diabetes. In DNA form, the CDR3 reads TGTGCCAGCAGTTTTGGGACAGGGAGGGGATCATCAAGTCAGCCCCAGCATTTT. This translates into CASSFGTGRGSSSQPQHF.